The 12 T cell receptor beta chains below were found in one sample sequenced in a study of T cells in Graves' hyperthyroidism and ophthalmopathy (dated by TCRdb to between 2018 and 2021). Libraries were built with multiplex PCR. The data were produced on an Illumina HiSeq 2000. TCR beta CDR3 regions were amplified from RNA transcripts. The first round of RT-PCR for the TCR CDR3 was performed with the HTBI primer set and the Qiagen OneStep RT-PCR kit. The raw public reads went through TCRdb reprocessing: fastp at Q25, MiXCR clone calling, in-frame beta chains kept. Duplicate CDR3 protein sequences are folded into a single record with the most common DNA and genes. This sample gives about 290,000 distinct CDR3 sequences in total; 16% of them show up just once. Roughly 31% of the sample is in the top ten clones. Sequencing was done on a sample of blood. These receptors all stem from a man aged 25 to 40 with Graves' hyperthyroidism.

The CDR3: CSARDPFYEQYF. Written as DNA, the CDR3 is TGCAGTGCACGGGACCCTTTCTACGAGCAGTACTTC. This chain connects TRBV20-1 to TRBJ2-7; D might be TRBD1 or TRBD2, each matching 5 bases. The ends were cut back, 6 bases at V and 3 bases at J, with 12 bases in the middle. Germline CDR1 reads DFQATT; CDR2 reads SNEGSKA (reference sequence). This CDR3 is built from 12 residues.

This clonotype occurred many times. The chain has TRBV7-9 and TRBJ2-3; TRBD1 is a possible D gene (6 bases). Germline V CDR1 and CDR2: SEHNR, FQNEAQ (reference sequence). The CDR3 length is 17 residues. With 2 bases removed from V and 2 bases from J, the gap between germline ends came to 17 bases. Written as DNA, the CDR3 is TGTGCCAGCAGCTTACCCAGAATACAGGGTGACACAGATACGCAGTATTTT. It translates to CASSLPRIQGDTDTQYF.

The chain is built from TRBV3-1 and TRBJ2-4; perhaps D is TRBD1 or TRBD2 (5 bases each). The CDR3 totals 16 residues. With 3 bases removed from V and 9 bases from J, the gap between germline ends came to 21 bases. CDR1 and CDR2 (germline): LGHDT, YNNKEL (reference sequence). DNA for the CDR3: TGTGCCAGCAGCCAGCGTCCCCGGGACGGCAAAGCCATTCAGTACTTC. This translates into CASSQRPRDGKAIQYF.

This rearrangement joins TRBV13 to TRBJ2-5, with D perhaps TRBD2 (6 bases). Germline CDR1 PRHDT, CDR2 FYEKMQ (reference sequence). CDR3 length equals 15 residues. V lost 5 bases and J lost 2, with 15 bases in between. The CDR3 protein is CASSPPGGGQETQYF. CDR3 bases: TGTGCCAGCAGCCCGCCCGGTGGAGGGCAAGAGACCCAGTACTTC.

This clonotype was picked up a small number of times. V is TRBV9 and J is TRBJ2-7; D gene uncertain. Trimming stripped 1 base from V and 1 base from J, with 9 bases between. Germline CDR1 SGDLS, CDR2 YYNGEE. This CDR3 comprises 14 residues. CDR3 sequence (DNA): TGTGCCAGCAGCGTATTCGACGGATCCTACGAGCAGTACTTC. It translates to CASSVFDGSYEQYF. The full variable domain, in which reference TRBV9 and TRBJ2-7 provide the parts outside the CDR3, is DSGVTQTPKHLITATGQRVTLRCSPRSGDLSVYWYQQSLDQGLQFLIQYYNGEERAKGNILERFSAQQFPDLHSELNLSSLELGDSALYFCASSVFDGSYEQYFGPGTRLTVT.

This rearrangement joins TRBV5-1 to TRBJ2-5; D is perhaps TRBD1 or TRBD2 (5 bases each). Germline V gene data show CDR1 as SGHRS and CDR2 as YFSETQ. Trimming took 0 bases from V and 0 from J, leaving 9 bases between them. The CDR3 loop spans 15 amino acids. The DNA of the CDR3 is TGCGCCAGCAGCTTGGCCGGGGCACACCAAGAGACCCAGTACTTC. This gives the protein CASSLAGAHQETQYF.

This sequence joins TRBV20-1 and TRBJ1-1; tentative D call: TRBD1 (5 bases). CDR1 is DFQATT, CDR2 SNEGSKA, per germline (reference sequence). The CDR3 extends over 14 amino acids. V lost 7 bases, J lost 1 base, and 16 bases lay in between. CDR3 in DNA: TGCAGTGGGACCGGGACCGCGCAGAACACTGAAGCTTTCTTT. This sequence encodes CSGTGTAQNTEAFF.

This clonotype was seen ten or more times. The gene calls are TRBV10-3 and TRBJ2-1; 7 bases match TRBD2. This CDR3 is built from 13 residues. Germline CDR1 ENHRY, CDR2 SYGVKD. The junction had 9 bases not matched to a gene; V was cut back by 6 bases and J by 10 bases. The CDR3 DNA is TGTGCCATCAGGGATGGGACTACCCTCGAGCAGTTCTTC. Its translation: CAIRDGTTLEQFF.

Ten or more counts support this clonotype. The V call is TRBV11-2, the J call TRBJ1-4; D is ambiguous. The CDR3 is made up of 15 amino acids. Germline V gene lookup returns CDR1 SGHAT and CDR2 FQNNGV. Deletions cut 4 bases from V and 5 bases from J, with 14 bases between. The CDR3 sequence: CASSSWTTVNEKLFF. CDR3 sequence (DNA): TGTGCCAGCAGCTCTTGGACCACCGTCAATGAAAAACTGTTTTTT.

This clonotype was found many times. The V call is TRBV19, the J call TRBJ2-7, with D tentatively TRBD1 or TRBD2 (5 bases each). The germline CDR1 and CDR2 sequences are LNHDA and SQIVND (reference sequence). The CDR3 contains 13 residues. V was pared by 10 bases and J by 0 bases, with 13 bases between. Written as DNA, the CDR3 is TGTGCCACGCGGCGTGGGGGCTCCTACGAGCAGTACTTC. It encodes CATRRGGSYEQYF. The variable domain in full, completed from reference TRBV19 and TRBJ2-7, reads DGGITQSPKYLFRKEGQNVTLSCEQNLNHDAMYWYRQDPGQGLRLIYYSQIVNDFQKGDIAEGYSVSREKKESFPLTVTSAQKNPTAFYLCATRRGGSYEQYFGPGTRLTVT.

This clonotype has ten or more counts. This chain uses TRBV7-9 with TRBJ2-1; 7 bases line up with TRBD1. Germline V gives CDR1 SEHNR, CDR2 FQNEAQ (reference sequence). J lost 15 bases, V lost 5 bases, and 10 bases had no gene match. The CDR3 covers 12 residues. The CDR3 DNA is TGTGCCAGCAGCCTGGGACAGAAAAATGTGTTCTTC. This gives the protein CASSLGQKNVFF. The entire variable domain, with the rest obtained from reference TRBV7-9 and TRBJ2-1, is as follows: DTGVSQNPRHKITKRGQNVTFRCDPISEHNRLYWYRQTLGQGPEFLTYFQNEAQLEKSRLLSDRFSAERPKGSFSTLEIQRTEQGDSAMYLCASSLGQKNVFFGPGTRLTVL.

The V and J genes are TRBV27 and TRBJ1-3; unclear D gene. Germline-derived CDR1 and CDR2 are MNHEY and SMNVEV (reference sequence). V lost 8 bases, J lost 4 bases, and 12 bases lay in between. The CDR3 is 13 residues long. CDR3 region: CASWRTAGNTIYF. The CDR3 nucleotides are TGTGCCAGCTGGAGGACTGCCGGAAACACCATATATTTT.